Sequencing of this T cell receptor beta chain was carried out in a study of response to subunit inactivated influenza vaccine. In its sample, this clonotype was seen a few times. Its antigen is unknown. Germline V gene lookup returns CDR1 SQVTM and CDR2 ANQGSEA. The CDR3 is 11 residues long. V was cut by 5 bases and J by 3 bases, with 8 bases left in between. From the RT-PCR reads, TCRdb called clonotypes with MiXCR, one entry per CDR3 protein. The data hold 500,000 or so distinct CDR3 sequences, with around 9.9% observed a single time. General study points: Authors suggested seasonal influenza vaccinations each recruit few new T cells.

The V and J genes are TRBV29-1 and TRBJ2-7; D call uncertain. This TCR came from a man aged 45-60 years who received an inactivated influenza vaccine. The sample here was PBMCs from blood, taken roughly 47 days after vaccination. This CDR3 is CSVRYGYEQYF. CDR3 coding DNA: TGCAGCGTTCGTTACGGCTACGAGCAGTACTTC.